This T cell receptor beta chain originates from a study of T cells in localized non-small cell lung cancer (dated by TCRdb to 2020 to 2022). In terms of the full investigation: The study examined T cell repertoires in roughly 240 patients with early-stage NSCLC and compared tumors with uninvolved tumor-adjacent lungs. A mean age of approximately 70 years was recorded for the NSCLC patients, of whom under 150 were male and 90 to 110 were female. The cohort consisted of 200 to 300 treatment-naive NSCLC patients whose localized lung tumors had been resected. Findings and caveats that apply to the study as a whole: Because multi-region tumor sequencing was not performed, intratumor heterogeneity could not be ruled out. A median of 57 of the top 100 tumor clones turned up in the paired uninvolved adjacent lung, and some 27 of those clones also ranked among the top 100 of that same adjacent lung. Higher T cell density in blood was associated with longer overall survival, whereas higher clonality in adjacent lung was associated with shorter survival. Uninvolved tumor-adjacent lung showed the highest T cell clonality, higher than tumor, which suggests more focused antigenic responses in the adjacent lung. Because the study design was exploratory, TCR variables were selected using unadjusted p-values without false-discovery rate correction.

About this clone: Its antigen is currently not known. No much larger clonotype is one base removed from it; base qualities were not supplied.

TCR beta CDR3 regions were sequenced from DNA using the immunoSEQ Assay. Concerning the study's data processing: T cell density was computed as TCR beta template counts normalized to usable DNA estimated by amplifying housekeeping genes. Richness was estimated using the preseqR package, with extrapolation to 400,000 templates for PBMC samples and to 120,000 templates for tissue samples. Clonality was calculated as one minus Pielou's evenness. Differential abundance testing on productive amino-acid clonotypes, with a minimum total count of 5 and an alpha of 0.1, was used to identify tissue-enriched TCRs. The Jaccard Index and the Morisita Overlap Index were used to measure repertoire overlap between compartments. GLIPH grouped TCR beta CDR3s together with public tetramer-defined viral CDR3s, and a viral motif had to include at least three viral sequences and also show V-gene enrichment. The table was pulled from immuneACCESS by TCRdb, which kept in-frame rearrangements only. Such tables lose some clones; where checked, under half of the loss comes from unresolved V genes, and the rest has no known cause. That table gives V, J and clone size, and the DNA gave D and trimming. This sample holds fewer than 90,000 clones; around three quarters were observed only once. In total, the top ten clones hold about 19% of the sample.

The CDR3 measures 18 amino acids from cysteine to phenylalanine. Solely the CDR3 DNA is kept, with 54 bases framed from the first base. Trimming takes 1 base off V and 3 bases off J; junction bases not matched to a gene: 10. CDR1 and CDR2 are read off the germline V gene as LGHNA and YSLEER. At diagnosis, tumor, uninvolved tumor-adjacent lung and peripheral blood were collected and then preserved as a mix of FFPE and fresh-frozen material. For TCR repertoire profiling, blood samples were analyzed in the form of peripheral blood mononuclear cells. This TCR came from a man aged 35 to 70 with stage II squamous cell lung carcinoma. The sequence is built from TRBV4-3 and TRBJ1-1; TRBD1 aligns with 11 central bases. Sequences were derived from PBMCs, sampled before any cancer treatment. Here is the DNA: TGCGCCAGCAGCCAAGCCTTAGGGACAGGGGGAGGGCACACTGAAGCTTTCTTT. It is translated as CASSQALGTGGGHTEAFF.